These T cell receptor beta chains were read from a single sample in a study of cytomegalovirus exposure and HLA in healthy donors. TCRdb keeps only in-frame clones here, not all; method: immunoSEQ multiplex PCR. Of fewer than 140,000 clones in the sample, roughly 80% were seen once. Sequenced sample: PBMCs. These receptors were taken from a man aged 60-69 years in good health and CMV-seronegative. CDR3s include the opening cysteine and the closing phenylalanine or tryptophan. The order of the fields is clone size, J gene, D gene, V gene, CDR3 DNA, CDR3 protein. The D gene is left open where the match is weak. The size field is filled for only some rows; it gives once, few, many or a size class.

size: .; J: TRBJ1-5; D: .; V: TRBV5-3; DNA: TGTGCCAGAAGCTTTAGTCACCCTGCATTTTGCTATCAGCCCCAGCATTTT; CDR3: CARSFSHPAFCYQPQHF
size: few; J: TRBJ1-1; D: .; V: TRBV27; DNA: TGTGCCAGCAGTTTGGGAAGGGGCACAAGCTATCTCGCTGGGGCTTTCTTT; CDR3: CASSLGRGTSYLAGAFF
size: .; J: TRBJ1-3; D: TRBD1; V: TRBV7-2; DNA: TGTGCCAGCAGCTTAGACGGGACAGGCTCTGGAAACACCATATATTTT; CDR3: CASSLDGTGSGNTIYF
size: .; J: TRBJ1-2; D: .; V: TRBV6-5; DNA: TGTGCCAGCAGTTACTCCCGGGCAGGACAGAATGGCTACACCTTC; CDR3: CASSYSRAGQNGYTF
size: .; J: TRBJ2-2; D: .; V: TRBV5-1; DNA: TGCGCCAGCAGCTTCGCGGGGAACACCGGGGAGCTGTTTTTT; CDR3: CASSFAGNTGELFF
size: .; J: TRBJ2-7; D: TRBD1; V: TRBV25-1; DNA: TGTGCCAGCAGTGGGACAGGGGGCTACGAGCAGTACTTC; CDR3: CASSGTGGYEQYF
size: .; J: TRBJ2-5; D: TRBD2; V: TRBV11-2; DNA: TGTGCCAGCAGCCTAAGAAGCGGGGGGTATCACCAAGAGACCCAGTACTTC; CDR3: CASSLRSGGYHQETQYF
size: few; J: TRBJ1-1; D: .; V: TRBV6-4; DNA: TGTGCCAGCAGTCCAGAGGCGGGGGCAGTGGCTGAAGCTTTCTTT; CDR3: CASSPEAGAVAEAFF
size: .; J: TRBJ1-5; D: .; V: TRBV28; DNA: TGTGCCAGCAGTCTTCAACAGGAATATCAGCCCCAGCATTTT; CDR3: CASSLQQEYQPQHF
size: .; J: TRBJ1-5; D: .; V: TRBV2; DNA: TGTGCCAGCTCCGCCGAGGGGGTTACGGCAATTTCCTCCCAGCATTTT; CDR3: CASSAEGVTAISSQHF
size: .; J: TRBJ2-3; D: TRBD2; V: TRBV7-2; DNA: TGTGCCAGCAGGAGGAGCGGGGGGCCAGATACGCAGTATTTT; CDR3: CASRRSGGPDTQYF
size: .; J: TRBJ2-1; D: TRBD1; V: TRBV7-8; DNA: TGTGCCAGCAGGGAGACAGGGGGGCCTTCTATCTACAATGAGCAGTTCTTC; CDR3: CASRETGGPSIYNEQFF
size: .; J: TRBJ1-1; D: TRBD1; V: TRBV29-1; DNA: TGCAGCGTTCGGGGCACAGGGGGCACTGAAGCTTTCTTT; CDR3: CSVRGTGGTEAFF
size: .; J: TRBJ1-1; D: .; V: TRBV2; DNA: TGTGCCAGCAGTGAAGTGGTAGTAACAGCTTTCTTT; CDR3: CASSEVVVTAFF
size: .; J: TRBJ2-4; D: .; V: TRBV9; DNA: TGTGCCAGCAGCGTTCTCGATGGTTTGGGGGGAGACATTCAGTACTTC; CDR3: CASSVLDGLGGDIQYF
size: .; J: TRBJ1-5; D: .; V: TRBV7-2; DNA: TGTGCCAGCAGCTCCAATAGCAATCAGCCCCAGCATTTT; CDR3: CASSSNSNQPQHF
size: .; J: TRBJ1-5; D: .; V: TRBV6-6; DNA: TGTGCCAGCAGTACTCGCGTAACCGATAGCAATCAGCCCCAGCATTTT; CDR3: CASSTRVTDSNQPQHF
size: .; J: TRBJ2-5; D: .; V: TRBV7-2; DNA: TGTGCCAGCAGCTTATCAGGGGTCGAGACCCAGTACTTC; CDR3: CASSLSGVETQYF
size: .; J: TRBJ2-3; D: TRBD1; V: TRBV7-9; DNA: TGTGCCAGCAGCGGTGGACGGACGACAGGGGCAGATACGCAGTATTTT; CDR3: CASSGGRTTGADTQYF
size: .; J: TRBJ2-5; D: .; V: TRBV14; DNA: TGTGCCAGCAGCCACTTGGGCAGGGGAGAAGAGACCCAGTACTTC; CDR3: CASSHLGRGEETQYF
size: .; J: TRBJ1-2; D: .; V: TRBV7-2; DNA: TGTGCCAGCAGCACTGGGACACTCGGGGGCTACACCTTC; CDR3: CASSTGTLGGYTF
size: .; J: TRBJ1-5; D: TRBD1; V: TRBV29-1; DNA: TGCAGCGCCCAGGGACAGCCCAATCAGCCCCAGCATTTT; CDR3: CSAQGQPNQPQHF
size: .; J: TRBJ1-1; D: .; V: TRBV5-1; DNA: TGCGCCAGCAGCTTGGCCCTAGGGGTTGAGGCTGAAGCTTTCTTT; CDR3: CASSLALGVEAEAFF
size: .; J: TRBJ1-5; D: TRBD1; V: TRBV7-2; DNA: TGTGCCAGCAGCGTATTTACAGGGGGCGGTCAGCCCCAGCATTTT; CDR3: CASSVFTGGGQPQHF
size: .; J: TRBJ1-4; D: .; V: TRBV5-4; DNA: TGTGCCAGCAGCTTGAGGGAGCCCACTAATGAAAAACTGTTTTTT; CDR3: CASSLREPTNEKLFF
size: .; J: TRBJ2-3; D: TRBD2; V: TRBV13; DNA: TGTGCCAGCAGCTACTCGACTAGCAGCCCCACAGATACGCAGTATTTT; CDR3: CASSYSTSSPTDTQYF
size: .; J: TRBJ1-1; D: .; V: TRBV5-8; DNA: TGTGCCAGCCGGGTTCGGGTACTGAACACTGAAGCTTTCTTT; CDR3: CASRVRVLNTEAFF
size: .; J: TRBJ2-3; D: .; V: TRBV5-1; DNA: TGCGCCAGCAGCTTGGGTGGCGGGGATGTCACAGATACGCAGTATTTT; CDR3: CASSLGGGDVTDTQYF
size: .; J: TRBJ1-2; D: .; V: TRBV10-3; DNA: TGTGCCATCAGTGAGTCGTACACAAGCTATGGCTACACCTTC; CDR3: CAISESYTSYGYTF
size: .; J: TRBJ2-3; D: TRBD1; V: TRBV5-5; DNA: TGTGCCAGCAGCTCCGGGACAGGGGTATCAGATACGCAGTATTTT; CDR3: CASSSGTGVSDTQYF
size: .; J: TRBJ1-3; D: .; V: TRBV28; DNA: TGTGCCAGCAGTTTACCGGACAGAATCTCTGGAAACACCATATATTTT; CDR3: CASSLPDRISGNTIYF
size: .; J: TRBJ1-6; D: .; V: TRBV7-6; DNA: TGTGCCAGCAGCTTCTTTGCCTATAATTCACCCCTCCACTTT; CDR3: CASSFFAYNSPLHF
size: .; J: TRBJ2-5; D: TRBD1; V: TRBV5-1; DNA: TGCGCCAGCAGCTTGCGTGGGACAGGCTACTTAGAGACCCAGTACTTC; CDR3: CASSLRGTGYLETQYF
size: .; J: TRBJ1-2; D: .; V: TRBV7-2; DNA: TGTGCCAGCAGCCCGGGGGGTACATATGGCTACACCTTC; CDR3: CASSPGGTYGYTF
size: .; J: TRBJ1-5; D: .; V: TRBV5-6; DNA: TGTGCCAGCAGCCTTCTTAATCAGCCCCAGCATTTT; CDR3: CASSLLNQPQHF
size: .; J: TRBJ2-1; D: .; V: TRBV7-2; DNA: TGTGCCAGCAGGCGGGCTGGGGGGGCAAATGAGCAGTTCTTC; CDR3: CASRRAGGANEQFF
size: .; J: TRBJ2-7; D: TRBD1; V: TRBV5-1; DNA: TGCGCCAGCAGCTTGGGAGACAGGGGGCGCGAACCCAACGAGCAGTACTTC; CDR3: CASSLGDRGREPNEQYF
size: .; J: TRBJ1-3; D: .; V: TRBV7-7; DNA: TGTGCCAGCAGCTCGGGAGCTGGAAACACCATATATTTT; CDR3: CASSSGAGNTIYF
size: .; J: TRBJ2-7; D: .; V: TRBV7-9; DNA: TGTGCCAGCAGCTCCAGACAAAATTCCTACGAGCAGTACTTC; CDR3: CASSSRQNSYEQYF
size: .; J: TRBJ2-1; D: TRBD2; V: TRBV11-2; DNA: TGTGCCAGCAGCTTAGTTGGGACTAGCGGGGAGAGCTCCTACAATGAGCAGTTCTTC; CDR3: CASSLVGTSGESSYNEQFF
size: once; J: TRBJ1-2; D: .; V: TRBV28; DNA: TGTGCCAGCAGTTTTCGGGGGACCGACTATGGCTACACCTTC; CDR3: CASSFRGTDYGYTF
size: once; J: TRBJ2-7; D: .; V: TRBV6-6; DNA: TGTGCCAGCAGTTACTCAATCCGTTCCTACGAGCAGTACTTC; CDR3: CASSYSIRSYEQYF
size: once; J: TRBJ2-2; D: TRBD1; V: TRBV2; DNA: TGTGCCAGCTCCTTCGGGACAGGGGGAACCGGGGAGCTGTTTTTT; CDR3: CASSFGTGGTGELFF
size: .; J: TRBJ2-1; D: TRBD1; V: TRBV12-5; DNA: TGTGCTAGTGGTATAGGACAGGGAGGTGGGGATGAGCAGTTCTTC; CDR3: CASGIGQGGGDEQFF
size: .; J: TRBJ1-2; D: .; V: TRBV5-1; DNA: TGCGCCAGCAGCTTGGGGGGAACCTCGACAGGAACCACCTATGGCTACACCTTC; CDR3: CASSLGGTSTGTTYGYTF
size: .; J: TRBJ2-7; D: TRBD1; V: TRBV5-4; DNA: TGTGCCAGCAGCTCCCGGGACAGGGGGCACGAGCAGTACTTC; CDR3: CASSSRDRGHEQYF
size: .; J: TRBJ2-1; D: .; V: TRBV7-6; DNA: TGTGCCAGCAGCTCCGAACAGGGTTATGAGCAGTTCTTC; CDR3: CASSSEQGYEQFF
size: .; J: TRBJ2-3; D: .; V: TRBV30; DNA: TGTGCCTGGAGTGTGGGGGGGCCCCGGGTAGGGCAGTATTTT; CDR3: CAWSVGGPRVGQYF
size: .; J: TRBJ2-3; D: .; V: TRBV9; DNA: TGTGCCAGCAGCGTAGAATCGACAGATACGCAGTATTTT; CDR3: CASSVESTDTQYF
size: .; J: TRBJ2-5; D: .; V: TRBV5-8; DNA: TGTGCCAGCAGCTTTTACACCGTTGAGACCCAGTACTTC; CDR3: CASSFYTVETQYF
size: .; J: TRBJ1-2; D: TRBD1; V: TRBV6-6; DNA: TGTGCCAGCATAGCCGGGACAGGGGGCAACTATGGCTACACCTTC; CDR3: CASIAGTGGNYGYTF
size: .; J: TRBJ1-1; D: .; V: TRBV10-3; DNA: TGTGCCATCAGTGCAGGGGCGGGCACTGAAGCTTTCTTT; CDR3: CAISAGAGTEAFF